A single sample is the source of the 3 T cell receptor beta chains below, sequenced in a study of T cells after yellow fever vaccination. TCRdb itself ran the 5' RACE reads through MiXCR, one entry per CDR3 protein. This sample carries approximately 610,000 distinct CDR3 sequences, roughly a sixth of them seen once, and the ten largest clones take roughly a sixth. Material: PBMCs, obtained about 5 days after the first yellow fever vaccination. Receptors originate from a man aged 18 to 35 who received the YFV17D yellow fever vaccine.

This clonotype has just a few counts. The chain carries TRBV6-5 and TRBJ2-3; 9 bases agree with TRBD2. Germline loops: CDR1 MNHEY, CDR2 SVGAGI. The J segment lost 0 bases and the V segment lost 2 bases, leaving 0 bases of the junction unmatched. This CDR3 region has 15 residues. CDR3 amino acids: CASSYLAGSTDTQYF. The CDR3 DNA follows: TGTGCCAGCAGTTACCTAGCGGGGAGCACAGATACGCAGTATTTT.

This clonotype appeared many times. This chain's CDR3 is CASSQDGAGGTDTQYF. The DNA for the CDR3 is TGCGCCAGCAGCCAAGATGGAGCGGGGGGCACAGATACGCAGTATTTT. This chain connects TRBV4-3 to TRBJ2-3, with TRBD2 matching 8 bases. This CDR3 has 16 residues. V trimming: 0 bases; J trimming: 1 base; junction bases outside the gene matches: 3. CDR1 and CDR2 from the germline V gene are LGHNA and YSLEER.

In this sample, this clonotype turned up many times. The chain carries TRBV28 and TRBJ2-2, with D unresolved. The CDR3 extends over 14 amino acids. Germline loops: CDR1 MDHEN, CDR2 SYDVKM. The V gene lost 5 bases and the J gene lost 0 bases, with 7 bases spanning the gap. CDR3 residues: CASSDLPNTGELFF. Written as DNA, the CDR3 is TGTGCCAGCAGTGACTTACCGAACACCGGGGAGCTGTTTTTT.